The 17 T cell receptor beta chains below were found in one sample sequenced in a study of identical twins. Using its own MiXCR run on the 5' RACE reads, TCRdb lists one record per CDR3 protein. The data contain approximately 680,000 distinct CDR3 sequences, roughly 7.2% of them seen just once; the ten biggest clones take up 1.5% to 2%. The sample was also reused in another study, on yellow fever vaccine responses in identical twins.

The specimen was PBMCs. These receptors were obtained from a woman between 18 and 29 years old in good health.

This clonotype occurred many times. The chain links TRBV10-3 to TRBJ2-7, with D possibly called TRBD1 or TRBD2 (6 bases each). V lost 8 bases and J lost 2, with 13 bases in between. Germline lookup yields CDR1 ENHRY and CDR2 SYGVKD. The CDR3 length is 13 residues. The CDR3 region is CAIRGTTAYEQYV. In DNA, the CDR3 is TGTGCCATCCGGGGGACAACCGCCTACGAGCAGTACGTC.

The V gene is TRBV3-1, the J gene TRBJ2-7; 11 bases are a match to TRBD1. CDR1 LGHDT and CDR2 YNNKEL come from the germline V gene (reference sequence). V was pared by 4 bases and J by 6 bases, with 8 bases of the junction left unmatched. The CDR3 loop spans 15 amino acids. DNA of the CDR3: TGTGCCAGCAGCCGCCCGGACAGGGGGCGTATCGAGCAGTACTTC. Encoded protein: CASSRPDRGRIEQYF.

The chain recombines TRBV20-1 with TRBJ2-7, with TRBD1 as a possible D gene (6 bases). Deletions cut 1 base from V and 10 bases from J, with 11 bases between. CDR1 and CDR2 from the germline V gene are DFQATT and SNEGSKA (reference sequence). The CDR3 covers 11 residues. The CDR3 region has the DNA TGCAGTGCTAGAGCCCCACAGGGTCAGTACTTC. This sequence encodes CSARAPQGQYF.

The chain has TRBV12-3 or TRBV12-4 and TRBJ1-4; D not resolved. The V end lost 6 bases, the J end lost 6 bases, and 14 bases lay between the germline ends. This CDR3 has 14 amino acids. The CDR3 DNA is TGTGCCAGCAGCCAAGGAGATATCTATGAAAAACTGTTTTTT. This translates into CASSQGDIYEKLFF.

This clonotype was seen more than once but under ten times. V gene TRBV14 combines with J gene TRBJ2-1; 8 bases match TRBD2. From germline, CDR1 is SGHDN and CDR2 FVKESK. The ends lost 4 bases at V and 12 bases at J; junction bases unmatched: 14. The CDR3 is 15 residues long. The CDR3 DNA is TGTGCCAGCAGCCCAATCGGGAGGGAGGGCTTGGGGCAGTTCTTC. Protein: CASSPIGREGLGQFF.

V usage is TRBV2 and J usage is TRBJ2-1; the match to TRBD2 covers 7 bases. With V trimmed by 2 bases and J by 10 bases, 8 bases remained unmatched. CDR3 size: 14 residues. The germline V gene encodes CDR1 SNHLY and CDR2 FYNNEI. CDR3 DNA: TGTGCCAGCAGTGAAAGTTTGCGGGAGAGGGAGCAGTTCTTC. This sequence encodes CASSESLREREQFF.

This clonotype was counted between two and nine times. V gene TRBV5-5 combines with J gene TRBJ2-5, with 9 bases aligning to TRBD1. CDR1 SGHKS and CDR2 YYEKEE come from the germline V gene (reference sequence). This CDR3 has 16 residues. V lost 6 bases and J lost 2; bases outside the gene matches: 11. DNA for the CDR3: TGTGCCAGCACCCGGACAGGGGCTGGTTGGCAAGAGACCCAGTACTTC. Amino acids: CASTRTGAGWQETQYF.

The CDR3 region has the DNA TGTGCCAGCAGTCCCGGGGCCGAGCAGTACTTC. It is translated as CASSPGAEQYF. The chain employs TRBV25-1 and TRBJ2-7; TRBD1 or TRBD2 may be the D gene (5 bases each). The germline gives CDR1 MGHDK, CDR2 SYGVNS. Trimming pared 5 bases from V and 6 bases from J, leaving 8 bases between. The CDR3 contains 11 residues.

At least ten counts were recorded for this clonotype. The chain recombines TRBV27 with TRBJ2-7; 8 nucleotides line up with TRBD1. From germline, CDR1 is MNHEY and CDR2 SMNVEV (reference sequence). V was pared by 7 bases and J by 0 bases, with 14 bases of the junction left unmatched. CDR3 length equals 17 residues. Written as DNA, the CDR3 is TGTGCCAGCAAACCCGGGACAGGCTTCTCCAGCTCCTACGAGCAGTACTTC. Encoded protein: CASKPGTGFSSSYEQYF.

J is TRBJ1-3 and V is TRBV6-1; the D gene is possibly TRBD1 (5 bases). Trimming cost V 8 bases and J 1 base, with 12 bases left between them. The CDR3 contains 14 residues. CDR1 and CDR2 from the germline V gene are MNHNS and SASEGT. The CDR3 here is CASRSQGSGNTIYF. In DNA form, the CDR3 reads TGTGCCAGCCGGTCTCAGGGTTCTGGAAACACCATATATTTT.

This clonotype has ten or more counts. This chain uses TRBV20-1 with TRBJ2-1; no firm D call. The CDR3 consists of 13 residues. V gave up 1 base and J gave up 8 bases, with 12 bases separating them. The germline V gene has CDR1 DFQATT and CDR2 SNEGSKA (reference sequence). DNA for the CDR3: TGCAGTGCTAGAGCTCTACCCGTGGATGAGCAGTTCTTC. Translating it yields CSARALPVDEQFF.

This chain uses TRBV11-2 with TRBJ2-3; no clear D gene. The V end lost 5 bases, the J end lost 2 bases, and 20 bases lay between the germline ends. This CDR3 contains 17 residues. Looked up from germline, CDR1 is SGHAT and CDR2 is FQNNGV. Here the CDR3 reads CASSPTERQFNTDTQYF. Written as DNA, the CDR3 is TGTGCCAGCAGCCCGACTGAAAGACAATTCAACACAGATACGCAGTATTTT. The complete variable domain, with remaining parts taken from reference TRBV11-2 and TRBJ2-3, reads EAGVAQSPRYKIIEKRQSVAFWCNPISGHATLYWYQQILGQGPKLLIQFQNNGVVDDSQLPKDRFSAERLKGVDSTLKIQPAKLEDSAVYLCASSPTERQFNTDTQYFGPGTRLTVL.

The chain has TRBV2 and TRBJ1-1, with a tentative D call TRBD1 (5 bases). CDR3 size: 13 residues. Trimming took off 8 bases at V and 7 bases at J, with 17 bases between the two ends. Per the germline V gene, CDR1 is SNHLY and CDR2 is FYNNEI. CDR3 protein: CASLDGTPYEAFF. The DNA of the CDR3 is TGTGCCAGCCTCGACGGGACGCCGTATGAAGCTTTCTTT.

This clonotype was found a few times. J is TRBJ2-1 and V is TRBV28; TRBD1 matches at 9 bases. The CDR3 is 15 residues long. CDR1 and CDR2 (germline): MDHEN, SYDVKM. Germline trimming cut 5 bases from V and 5 bases from J; bases unmatched to any gene: 7. CDR3 residues: CASSRTGGEHNEQFF. The CDR3 DNA reads TGTGCCAGCAGTCGTACAGGGGGCGAGCACAATGAGCAGTTCTTC.

This clonotype was seen only once. The V and J genes are TRBV7-9 and TRBJ2-7; D uncertain. Trimming took 5 bases from V and 4 from J, leaving 9 bases between them. CDR3 length equals 12 residues. Germline CDR1 SEHNR, CDR2 FQNEAQ (reference sequence). CDR3 residues: CASSTVIYEQYV. CDR3 nucleotides: TGTGCCAGCAGCACTGTGATTTACGAGCAGTACGTC.

The chain joins TRBV5-1 to TRBJ2-5, with TRBD1 matching over 7 bases. The CDR3 contains 14 residues. From germline, CDR1 is SGHRS and CDR2 YFSETQ. Trimming cost V 4 bases and J 5 bases; bases outside gene matches: 8. The CDR3 DNA reads TGCGCCAGCAGCGAGAGGGGGCCCCGGGAGACCCAGTACTTC. Its translation is CASSERGPRETQYF.

This clonotype was seen at least ten times. The chain joins TRBV29-1 to TRBJ2-2; tentatively, D is TRBD2 (6 bases). The CDR3 length is 15 residues. Germline V gene sequence: CDR1 SQVTM, CDR2 ANQGSEA. V lost 6 bases, J lost 4 bases, and 18 bases lay in between. The CDR3 sequence: CSVGGASVSTGELFF. In nucleotides, the CDR3 is TGCAGCGTCGGAGGTGCTAGCGTCTCCACCGGGGAGCTGTTTTTT.